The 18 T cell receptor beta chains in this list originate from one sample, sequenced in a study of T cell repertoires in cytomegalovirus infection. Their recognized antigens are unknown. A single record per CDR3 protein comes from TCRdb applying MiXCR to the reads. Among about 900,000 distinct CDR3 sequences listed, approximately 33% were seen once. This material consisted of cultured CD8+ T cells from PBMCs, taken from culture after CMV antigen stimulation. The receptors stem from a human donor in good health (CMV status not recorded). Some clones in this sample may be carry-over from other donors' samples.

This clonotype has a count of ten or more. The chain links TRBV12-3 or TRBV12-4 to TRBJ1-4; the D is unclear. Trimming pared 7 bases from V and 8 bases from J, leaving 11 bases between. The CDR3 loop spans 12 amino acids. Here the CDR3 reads CASKGVGEKLFF. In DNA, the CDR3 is TGTGCCAGCAAGGGAGTAGGAGAAAAACTGTTTTTT.

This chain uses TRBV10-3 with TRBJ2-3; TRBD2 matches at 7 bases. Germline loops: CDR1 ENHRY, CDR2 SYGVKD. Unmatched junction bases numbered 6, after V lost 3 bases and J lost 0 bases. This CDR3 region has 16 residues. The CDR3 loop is CAISEIERGSTDTQYF. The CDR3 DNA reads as TGTGCCATCAGTGAAATCGAGCGGGGAAGCACAGATACGCAGTATTTT.

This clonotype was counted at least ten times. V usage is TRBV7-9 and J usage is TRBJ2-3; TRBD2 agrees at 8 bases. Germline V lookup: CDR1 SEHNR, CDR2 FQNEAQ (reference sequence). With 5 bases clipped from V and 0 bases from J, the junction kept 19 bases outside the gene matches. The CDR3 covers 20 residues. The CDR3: CASSPTHQQRGTPSTDTQYF. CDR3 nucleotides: TGTGCCAGCAGCCCGACGCACCAGCAGCGGGGGACACCAAGCACAGATACGCAGTATTTT.

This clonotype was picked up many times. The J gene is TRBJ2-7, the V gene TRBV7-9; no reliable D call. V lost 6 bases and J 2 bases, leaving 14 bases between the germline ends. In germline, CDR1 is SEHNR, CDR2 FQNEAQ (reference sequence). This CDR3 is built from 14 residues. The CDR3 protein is CASRGSAAPYEQYF. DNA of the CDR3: TGTGCCAGCAGAGGGTCCGCGGCGCCCTACGAGCAGTACTTC.

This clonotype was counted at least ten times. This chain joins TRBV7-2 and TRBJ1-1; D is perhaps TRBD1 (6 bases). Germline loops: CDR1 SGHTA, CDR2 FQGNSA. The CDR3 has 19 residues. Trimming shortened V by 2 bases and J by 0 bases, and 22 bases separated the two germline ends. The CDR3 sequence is CASSLYHAGQGPMNTEAFF. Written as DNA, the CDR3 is TGTGCCAGCAGCTTATATCACGCAGGGCAGGGGCCAATGAACACTGAAGCTTTCTTT.

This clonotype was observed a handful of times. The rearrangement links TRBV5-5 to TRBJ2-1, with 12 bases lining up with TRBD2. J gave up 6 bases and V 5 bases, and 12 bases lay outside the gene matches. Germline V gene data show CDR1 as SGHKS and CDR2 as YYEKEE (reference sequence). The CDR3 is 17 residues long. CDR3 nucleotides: TGTGCCAGCAGTTCACTGCCGGGACTAGCGGGCCTCAATGAGCAGTTCTTC. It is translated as CASSSLPGLAGLNEQFF.

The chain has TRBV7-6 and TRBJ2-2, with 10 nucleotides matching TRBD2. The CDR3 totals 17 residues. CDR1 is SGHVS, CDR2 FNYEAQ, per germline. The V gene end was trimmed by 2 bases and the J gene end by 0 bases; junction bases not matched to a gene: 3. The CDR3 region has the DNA TGTGCCAGCAGCTTACCAGCGGGGGGGTCGAACACCGGGGAGCTGTTTTTT. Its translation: CASSLPAGGSNTGELFF.

This CDR3 is CASAGAGSYNEQFF. The CDR3 DNA is TGTGCCAGTGCGGGGGCGGGCTCCTACAATGAGCAGTTCTTC. This sequence joins TRBV7-8 and TRBJ2-1; TRBD2 is a possible D gene (7 bases). CDR1 SGHVS and CDR2 FQNEAQ come from the germline V gene. This CDR3 is built from 14 residues. Trimming shortened V by 9 bases and J by 0 bases, and 12 bases separated the two germline ends.

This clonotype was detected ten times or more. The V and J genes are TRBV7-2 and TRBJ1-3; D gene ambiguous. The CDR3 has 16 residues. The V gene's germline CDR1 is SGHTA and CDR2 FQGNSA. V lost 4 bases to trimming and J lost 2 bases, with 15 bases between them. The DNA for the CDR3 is TGTGCCAGCAGCTCCCAAACCCGACAAGCTGGAAACACCATATATTTT. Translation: CASSSQTRQAGNTIYF.

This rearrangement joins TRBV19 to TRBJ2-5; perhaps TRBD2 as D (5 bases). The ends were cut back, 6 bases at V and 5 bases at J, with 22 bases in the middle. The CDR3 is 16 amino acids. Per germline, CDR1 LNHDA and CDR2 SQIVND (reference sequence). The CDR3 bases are TGTGCCAGTAGCCCGGACGCTGAGAGGGTTTGGGAGACCCAGTACTTC. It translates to CASSPDAERVWETQYF.

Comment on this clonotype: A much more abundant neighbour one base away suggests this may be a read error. CDR3 DNA sequence: TGTGCCAGCAGCGCGACTAGCGGGGGGGCCGGGGAGCTGTTTTTT. It is translated as CASSATSGGAGELFF. V gene TRBV5-4 combines with J gene TRBJ2-2, with TRBD2 identical over 14 bases. Germline V gives CDR1 SGHNT, CDR2 YYREEE (reference sequence). The CDR3 runs 15 residues. V was clipped by 4 bases and J by 6 bases; unmatched bases: 2.

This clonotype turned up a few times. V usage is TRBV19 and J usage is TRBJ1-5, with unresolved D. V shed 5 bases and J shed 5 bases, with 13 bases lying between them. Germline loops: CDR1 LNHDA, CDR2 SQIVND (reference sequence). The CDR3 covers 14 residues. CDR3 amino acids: CASSGQSKYQPQHF. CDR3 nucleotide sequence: TGTGCCAGTAGTGGTCAGTCAAAGTATCAGCCCCAGCATTTT.

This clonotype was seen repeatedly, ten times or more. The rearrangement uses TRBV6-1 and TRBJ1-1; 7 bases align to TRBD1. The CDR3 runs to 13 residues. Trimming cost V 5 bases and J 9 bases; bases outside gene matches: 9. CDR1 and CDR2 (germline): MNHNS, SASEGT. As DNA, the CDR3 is TGTGCCAGCAGTTATAATACAGGGGAGCAAGCTTTCTTT. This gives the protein CASSYNTGEQAFF.

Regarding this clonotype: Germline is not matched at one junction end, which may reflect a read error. CDR3 sequence: CVSSPTDWSSGNTIYF. As DNA, the CDR3 is TGTGTCAGCAGTCCAACCGACTGGAGCTCTGGAAACACCATATATTTT. This chain joins TRBV11-2 and TRBJ1-3; D not resolved. The CDR3 runs to 16 residues. Germline loops: CDR1 SGHAT, CDR2 FQNNGV.

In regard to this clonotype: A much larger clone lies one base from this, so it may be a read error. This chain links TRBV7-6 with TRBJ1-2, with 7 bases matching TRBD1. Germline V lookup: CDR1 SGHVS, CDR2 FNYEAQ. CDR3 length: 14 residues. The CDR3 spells CTSSLGQDDYGYTF. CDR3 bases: TGTACCAGCAGCTTAGGACAGGACGACTATGGCTACACCTTC.

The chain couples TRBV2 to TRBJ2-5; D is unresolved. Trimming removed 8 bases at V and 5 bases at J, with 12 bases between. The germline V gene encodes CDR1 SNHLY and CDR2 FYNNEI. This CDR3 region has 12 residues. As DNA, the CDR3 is TGTGCCAGCCGCGTGGCTTGGGAGACCCAGTACTTC. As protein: CASRVAWETQYF.

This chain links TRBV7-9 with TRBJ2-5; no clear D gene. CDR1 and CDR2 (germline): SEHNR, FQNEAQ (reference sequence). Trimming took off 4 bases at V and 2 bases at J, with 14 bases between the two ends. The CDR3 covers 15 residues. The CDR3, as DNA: TGTGCCAGCAGCTCGTCCGGGTCTCGGCAAGAGACCCAGTACTTC. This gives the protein CASSSSGSRQETQYF. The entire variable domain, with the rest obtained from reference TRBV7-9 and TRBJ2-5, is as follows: DTGVSQNPRHKITKRGQNVTFRCDPISEHNRLYWYRQTLGQGPEFLTYFQNEAQLEKSRLLSDRFSAERPKGSFSTLEIQRTEQGDSAMYLCASSSSGSRQETQYFGPGTRLLVL.

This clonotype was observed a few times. The CDR3 bases are TGTGCCAGCGCCACTAGTTCCGGGAGTGGCACTGAAGCTTTCTTT. Translation gives CASATSSGSGTEAFF. This rearrangement joins TRBV7-9 to TRBJ1-1; D uncertain. V lost 8 bases and J lost 4, with 20 bases in between. From germline, CDR1 is SEHNR and CDR2 FQNEAQ (reference sequence). The CDR3 covers 15 residues.